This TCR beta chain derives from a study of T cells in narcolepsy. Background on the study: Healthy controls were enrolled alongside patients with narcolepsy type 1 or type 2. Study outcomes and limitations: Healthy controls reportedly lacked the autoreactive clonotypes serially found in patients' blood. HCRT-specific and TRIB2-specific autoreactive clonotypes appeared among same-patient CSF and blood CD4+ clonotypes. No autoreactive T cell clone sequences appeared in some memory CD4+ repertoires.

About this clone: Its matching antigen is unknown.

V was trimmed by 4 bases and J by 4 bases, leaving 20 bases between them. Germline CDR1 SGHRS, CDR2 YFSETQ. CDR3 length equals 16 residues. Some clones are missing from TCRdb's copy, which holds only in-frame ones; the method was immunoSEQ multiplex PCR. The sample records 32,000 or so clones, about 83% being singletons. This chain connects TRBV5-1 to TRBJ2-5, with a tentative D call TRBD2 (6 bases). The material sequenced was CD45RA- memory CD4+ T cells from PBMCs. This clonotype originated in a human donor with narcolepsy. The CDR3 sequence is CASSRSLSGVTETQYF. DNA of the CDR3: TGCGCCAGCAGCCGCTCCTTGTCGGGGGTCACAGAGACCCAGTACTTC.